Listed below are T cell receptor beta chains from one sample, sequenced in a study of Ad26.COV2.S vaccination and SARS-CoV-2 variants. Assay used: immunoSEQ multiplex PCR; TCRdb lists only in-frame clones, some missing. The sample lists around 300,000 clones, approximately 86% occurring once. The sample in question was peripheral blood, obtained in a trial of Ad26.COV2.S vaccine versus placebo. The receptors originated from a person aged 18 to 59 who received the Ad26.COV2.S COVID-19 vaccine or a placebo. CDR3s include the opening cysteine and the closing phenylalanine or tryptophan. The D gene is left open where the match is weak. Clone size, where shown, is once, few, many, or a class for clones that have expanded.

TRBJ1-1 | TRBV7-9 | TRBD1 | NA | CASSLTGATEAFF | TGTGCCAGCAGCCTCACAGGGGCTACTGAAGCTTTCTTT
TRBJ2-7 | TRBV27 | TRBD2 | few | CASSSTHSGKSYEQYF | TGTGCCAGCAGTTCGACCCATAGCGGGAAGTCCTACGAGCAGTACTTC
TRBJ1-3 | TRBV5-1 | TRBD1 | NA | CASSLDRGIGNTIYF | TGCGCCAGCAGCTTGGACAGGGGGATTGGAAACACCATATATTTT
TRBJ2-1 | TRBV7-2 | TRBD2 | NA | CASSPTSGPFSYNEQFF | TGTGCCAGCAGCCCGACTAGCGGGCCATTCTCCTACAATGAGCAGTTCTTC
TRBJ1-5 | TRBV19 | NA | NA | CASTREGSNQPQHF | TGTGCCAGTACGAGGGAGGGAAGCAATCAGCCCCAGCATTTT
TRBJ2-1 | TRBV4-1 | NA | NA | CASSSIGPPNYNEQFF | TGCGCCAGCAGCTCAATAGGGCCTCCGAATTACAATGAGCAGTTCTTC
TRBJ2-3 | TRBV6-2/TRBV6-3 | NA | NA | CASSYGGKQGTDTQYF | TGTGCCAGCAGTTACGGGGGTAAACAAGGCACAGATACGCAGTATTTT
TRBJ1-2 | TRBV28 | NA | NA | CASSRTVDGYTF | TGTGCCAGCAGTAGGACCGTGGATGGCTACACCTTC
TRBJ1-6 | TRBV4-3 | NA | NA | CASSQNIARTSPLHF | TGCGCCAGCAGCCAAAACATCGCACGAACGTCACCCCTCCACTTT
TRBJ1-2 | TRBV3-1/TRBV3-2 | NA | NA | CASSQVAGYTF | TGTGCCAGCAGCCAAGTAGCTGGCTACACCTTC